The TCR beta chain described here comes from a study of regulatory T cells in long-lasting Graves disease. V lost 4 bases and J 6 bases, leaving 14 bases between the germline ends. Germline V gives CDR1 SGDLS, CDR2 YYNGEE. CDR3 size: 15 residues. Study-wide findings and caveats: Relative to newly diagnosed Graves' patients, persistent ones had lower TCR diversity.

As for this clonotype: The antigen remains undetermined.

Indicated time point: newly diagnosed GD, antithyroid drugs for less than 3 months. With RNA extracted from PBMCs as input, the TCR library was made. Peripheral blood, Nine milliliters per patient, was collected in EDTA tubes. Sequencing libraries for TCR beta were prepared with iRepertoire HTBI primers and Arm-PCR of CDR3 regions. TCRdb processed the multiplex PCR reads anew with MiXCR; each CDR3 protein has one entry. The sample yields about 220,000 distinct CDR3 sequences, roughly 19% seen once. The sample was also reused in another study, on T cells in Graves' hyperthyroidism and ophthalmopathy. That work states: Criteria for exclusion of patients were uncontrolled infection, other autoimmune disease, pregnancy or lactation.

The material sequenced was peripheral blood mononuclear cells (PBMCs), taken at new diagnosis, from a patient treated with antithyroid drugs. This sequence was found in a woman between 25 and 40 years old with Graves disease. The rearrangement uses TRBV9 and TRBJ1-6; D not resolved. The CDR3 sequence: CASSTNQEPNSPLHF. The CDR3 DNA is TGTGCCAGCAGCACGAACCAGGAGCCTAATTCACCCCTCCACTTT.